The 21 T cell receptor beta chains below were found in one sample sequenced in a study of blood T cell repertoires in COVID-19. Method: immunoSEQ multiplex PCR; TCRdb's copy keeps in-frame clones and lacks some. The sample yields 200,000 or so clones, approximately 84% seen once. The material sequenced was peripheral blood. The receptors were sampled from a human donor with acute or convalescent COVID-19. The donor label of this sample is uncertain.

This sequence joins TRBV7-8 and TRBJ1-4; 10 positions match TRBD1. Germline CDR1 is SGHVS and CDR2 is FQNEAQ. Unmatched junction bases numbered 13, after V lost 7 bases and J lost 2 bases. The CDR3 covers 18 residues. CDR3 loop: CASTRERQGARTNEKLFF. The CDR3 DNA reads TGTGCCAGCACCCGGGAGAGACAGGGGGCTCGGACTAATGAAAAACTGTTTTTT.

CDR3 coding DNA: TGTGCCTGGAGTCCTGGGACAGGGGTTTTCTCTGGGGCCAACGTCCTGACTTTC. It yields the protein CAWSPGTGVFSGANVLTF. The chain combines TRBV30 with TRBJ2-6; 10 bases align to TRBD1. The CDR3 sequence is 18 residues long. V gave up 2 bases and J gave up 0 bases; unmatched junction bases: 7. Germline lookup yields CDR1 GTSNPN and CDR2 SVGIG (reference sequence).

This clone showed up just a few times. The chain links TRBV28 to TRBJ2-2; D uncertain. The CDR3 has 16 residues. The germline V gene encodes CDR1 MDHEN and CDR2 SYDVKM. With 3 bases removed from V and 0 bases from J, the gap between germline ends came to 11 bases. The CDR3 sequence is CASSLPRYANTGELFF. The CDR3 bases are TGTGCCAGCAGTTTGCCCAGATACGCGAACACCGGGGAGCTGTTTTTT.

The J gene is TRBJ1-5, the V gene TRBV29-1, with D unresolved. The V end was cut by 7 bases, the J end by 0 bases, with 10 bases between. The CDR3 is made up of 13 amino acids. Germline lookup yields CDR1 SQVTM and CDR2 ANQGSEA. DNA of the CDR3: TGCAGCGCCCAGGTAGATAGCAATCAGCCCCAGCATTTT. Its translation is CSAQVDSNQPQHF.

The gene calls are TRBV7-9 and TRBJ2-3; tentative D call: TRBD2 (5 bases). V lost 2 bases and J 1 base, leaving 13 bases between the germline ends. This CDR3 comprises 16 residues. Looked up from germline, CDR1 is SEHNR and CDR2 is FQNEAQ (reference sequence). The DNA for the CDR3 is TGTGCCAGCAGCTTAAGGTCGGGTAGCGGCACAGATACGCAGTATTTT. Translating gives CASSLRSGSGTDTQYF. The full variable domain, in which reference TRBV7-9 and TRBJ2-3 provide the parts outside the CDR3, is DTGVSQNPRHKITKRGQNVTFRCDPISEHNRLYWYRQTLGQGPEFLTYFQNEAQLEKSRLLSDRFSAERPKGSFSTLEIQRTEQGDSAMYLCASSLRSGSGTDTQYFGPGTRLTVL.

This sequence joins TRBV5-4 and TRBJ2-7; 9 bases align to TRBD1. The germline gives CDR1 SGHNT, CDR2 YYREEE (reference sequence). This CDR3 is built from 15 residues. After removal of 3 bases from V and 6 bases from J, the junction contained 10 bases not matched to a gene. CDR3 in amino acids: CASSSLGDRETEQYF. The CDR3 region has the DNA TGTGCCAGCAGCTCCCTGGGGGACAGGGAGACCGAGCAGTACTTC.

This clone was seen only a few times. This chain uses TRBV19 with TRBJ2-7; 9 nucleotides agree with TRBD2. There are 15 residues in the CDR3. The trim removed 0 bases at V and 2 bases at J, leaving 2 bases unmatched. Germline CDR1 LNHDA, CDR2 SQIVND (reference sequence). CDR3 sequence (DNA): TGTGCCAGTAGTATAGAGACTAGCGGAACCTACGAGCAGTACTTC. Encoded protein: CASSIETSGTYEQYF.

The CDR3 reads CASSPGDRRNTEAFF. The CDR3 DNA is TGTGCCAGCTCACCGGGTGACAGGAGGAACACTGAAGCTTTCTTT. The chain has TRBV18 and TRBJ1-1, with D possibly matching TRBD1 (6 bases). V lost 3 bases and J 1 base, leaving 12 bases between the germline ends. Germline CDR1 and CDR2: KGHSH and LQKENI. The CDR3 loop spans 15 amino acids.

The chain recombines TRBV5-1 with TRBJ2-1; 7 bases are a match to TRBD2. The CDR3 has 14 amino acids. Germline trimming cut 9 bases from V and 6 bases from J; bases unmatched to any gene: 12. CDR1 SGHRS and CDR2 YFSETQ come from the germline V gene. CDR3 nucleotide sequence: TGCGCCACCGGGGAGGGATCCCTTTCCAATGAGCAGTTCTTC. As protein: CATGEGSLSNEQFF.

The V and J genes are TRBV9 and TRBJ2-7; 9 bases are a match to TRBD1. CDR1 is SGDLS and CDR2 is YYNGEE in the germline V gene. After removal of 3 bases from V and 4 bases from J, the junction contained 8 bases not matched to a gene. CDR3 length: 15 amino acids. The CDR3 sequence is CASSARGDREYEQYF. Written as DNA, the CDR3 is TGTGCCAGCAGCGCCCGGGGGGACAGGGAATACGAGCAGTACTTC.

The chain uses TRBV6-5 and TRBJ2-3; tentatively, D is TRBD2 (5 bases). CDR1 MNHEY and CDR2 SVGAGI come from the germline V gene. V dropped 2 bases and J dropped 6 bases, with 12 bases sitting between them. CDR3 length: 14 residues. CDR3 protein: CASSYRRLVDTQYF. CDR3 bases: TGTGCCAGCAGTTACAGGAGGTTGGTGGATACGCAGTATTTT.

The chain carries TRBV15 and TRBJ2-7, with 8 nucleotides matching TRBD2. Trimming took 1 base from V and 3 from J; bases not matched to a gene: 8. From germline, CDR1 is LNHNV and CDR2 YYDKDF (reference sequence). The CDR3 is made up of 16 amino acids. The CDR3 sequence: CATSRAWGLGGYEQYF. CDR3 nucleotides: TGTGCCACCAGCAGAGCCTGGGGACTAGGGGGCTACGAGCAGTACTTC.

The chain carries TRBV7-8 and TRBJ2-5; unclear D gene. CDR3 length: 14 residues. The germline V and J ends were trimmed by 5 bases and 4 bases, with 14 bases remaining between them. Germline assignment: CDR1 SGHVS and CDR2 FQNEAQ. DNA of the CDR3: TGTGCCAGCAGCGGCCGAGAGACTTCAGAGACCCAGTACTTC. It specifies CASSGRETSETQYF.

As DNA, the CDR3 is TGCGCCAGCAGCCAAGGACAGGGGATCTCGGAAAAACTGTTTTTT. This encodes CASSQGQGISEKLFF. The chain is built from TRBV4-1 and TRBJ1-4; 8 positions agree with TRBD1. The CDR3 has 15 residues. Germline V lookup: CDR1 MGHRA, CDR2 YSYEKL. Germline trimming cut 1 base from V and 8 bases from J; bases unmatched to any gene: 6.

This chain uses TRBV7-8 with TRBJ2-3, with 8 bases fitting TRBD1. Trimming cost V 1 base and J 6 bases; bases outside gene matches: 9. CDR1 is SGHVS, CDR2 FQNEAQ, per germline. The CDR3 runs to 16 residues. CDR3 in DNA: TGTGCCAGCAGCTTAGAAGGCAGGGGGCGAGGGGATACGCAGTATTTT. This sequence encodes CASSLEGRGRGDTQYF.

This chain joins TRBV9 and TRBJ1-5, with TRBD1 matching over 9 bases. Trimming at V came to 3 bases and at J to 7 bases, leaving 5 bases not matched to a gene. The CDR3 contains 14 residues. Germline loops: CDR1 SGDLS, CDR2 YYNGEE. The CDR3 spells CASSAQGAGQPQHF. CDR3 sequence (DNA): TGTGCCAGCAGCGCACAGGGGGCGGGACAGCCCCAGCATTTT.

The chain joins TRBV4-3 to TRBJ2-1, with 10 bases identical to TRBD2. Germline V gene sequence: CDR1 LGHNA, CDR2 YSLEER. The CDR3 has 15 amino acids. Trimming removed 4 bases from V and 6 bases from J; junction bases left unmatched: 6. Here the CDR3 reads CASSLTSGKGNEQFF. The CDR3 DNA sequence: TGCGCCAGCAGCCTTACTAGCGGGAAAGGCAATGAGCAGTTCTTC.

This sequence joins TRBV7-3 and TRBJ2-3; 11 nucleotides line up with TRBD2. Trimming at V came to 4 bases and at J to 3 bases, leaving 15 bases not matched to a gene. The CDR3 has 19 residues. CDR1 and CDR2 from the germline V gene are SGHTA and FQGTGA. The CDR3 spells CASSCIPSGRRDYTDTQYF. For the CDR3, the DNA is TGTGCCAGCAGCTGCATCCCTAGCGGGAGGAGGGACTATACAGATACGCAGTATTTT.

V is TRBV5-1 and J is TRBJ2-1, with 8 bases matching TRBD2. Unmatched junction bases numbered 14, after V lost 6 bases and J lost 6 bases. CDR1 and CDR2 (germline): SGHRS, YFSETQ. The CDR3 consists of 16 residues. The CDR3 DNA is TGCGCCAGCATCCAAACGCCCGGGACTAGTGGCAATGAGCAGTTCTTC. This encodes CASIQTPGTSGNEQFF.

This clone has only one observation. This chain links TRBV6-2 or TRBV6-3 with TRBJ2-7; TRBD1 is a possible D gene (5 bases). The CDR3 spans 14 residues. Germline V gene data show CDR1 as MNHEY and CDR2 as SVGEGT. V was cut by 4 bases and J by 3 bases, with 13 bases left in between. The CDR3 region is CASSLKGFLYEQYF. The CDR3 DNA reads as TGTGCCAGCAGTTTAAAGGGGTTCCTCTACGAGCAGTACTTC.

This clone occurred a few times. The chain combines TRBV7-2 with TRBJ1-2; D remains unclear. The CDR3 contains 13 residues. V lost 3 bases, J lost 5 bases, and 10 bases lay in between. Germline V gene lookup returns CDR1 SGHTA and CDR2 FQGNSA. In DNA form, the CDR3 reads TGTGCCAGCAGCTTTTCGGCGGGGTATGGCTACACCTTC. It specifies CASSFSAGYGYTF.